The source of this T cell receptor beta chain is a study of follicular helper T cells after annual influenza vaccination. The time point was: 2014-2015 season, pre-vaccination. The CDR3 totals 16 residues. Germline-derived CDR1 and CDR2 are ENHRY and SYGVKD. Trimming shortened V by 0 bases and J by 9 bases, and 15 bases separated the two germline ends. TCRB was sequenced at Survey level resolution. Using immunoSEQ multiplex PCR, the repertoire was profiled, and TCRdb retains in-frame clones only, with some absent. The sample lists approximately 25,000 clones, 65% to 85% seen once, with approximately 1.2% in the top ten.

The sequencing here drew on CXCR5+ CD38- circulating T follicular helper cells from blood, taken on the day of influenza vaccination. Described subset: circulating Tfh, non-naive CD4+CXCR5+PD-1+ (ICOS+CD38+ or ICOS-CD38-). The sequence derives from an adult who received the influenza vaccine. The chain has TRBV10-3 and TRBJ1-6; TRBD1 might be the D (5 bases). The CDR3 reads CAISESNPGYRSPLHF. The CDR3 DNA reads TGTGCCATCAGTGAGTCGAACCCAGGGTATCGTTCACCCCTCCACTTT.